This entry lists 14 T cell receptor beta chains sequenced from one sample in a study of post-analysis software for immune sequencing data. Overall study results and limits: TRBV segments more frequent in patients than in controls numbered five and included TRBV5-6, TRBV5-1 and TRBV20-1.

No cognate antigen is known for these TCRs. Built from TCR beta cDNA, the libraries had unique molecular identifiers in them. TCRdb itself ran the PCR reads through MiXCR, one entry per CDR3 protein. The sample records roughly 540,000 distinct CDR3 sequences, approximately 34% being singletons. The sample was blood. These receptors were obtained from a girl aged 2-17 years with multiple sclerosis.

Only a few counts were recorded for this clonotype. The chain couples TRBV5-1 to TRBJ2-1; no clear D. The CDR3 is made up of 12 amino acids. V shed 7 bases and J shed 15 bases, with 20 bases lying between them. Germline V gene sequence: CDR1 SGHRS, CDR2 YFSETQ. CDR3 residues: CASGPETDPAFF. The DNA for the CDR3 is TGCGCCAGCGGGCCCGAGACCGATCCGGCGTTCTTC. The variable domain in full, with the rest retrieved from reference TRBV5-1 and TRBJ2-1, is KAGVTQTPRYLIKTRGQQVTLSCSPISGHRSVSWYQQTPGQGLQFLFEYFSETQRNKGNFPGRFSGRQFSNSRSEMNVSTLELGDSALYLCASGPETDPAFFGPGTRLTVL.

This clonotype came up a few times. V gene TRBV7-9 combines with J gene TRBJ1-4; TRBD1 matches 7 bases. The ends lost 5 bases at V and 5 bases at J; junction bases unmatched: 5. Germline CDR1 and CDR2: SEHNR and FQNEAQ (reference sequence). The CDR3 has 14 residues. CDR3: CASSTRQGNEKLFF. The DNA of the CDR3 is TGTGCCAGCAGCACCCGACAGGGCAATGAAAAACTGTTTTTT.

The chain couples TRBV3-1 to TRBJ2-7, with TRBD2 matching over 13 bases. The J call may be in error: the DNA end matches TRBJ2-5 better. The CDR3 length is 17 residues. Germline assignment: CDR1 LGHDT and CDR2 YNNKEL (reference sequence). Here the CDR3 DNA reads TGTGCCAGCAGCCAAACTCAGGGACTAGCGGGGAAGGAGACCCAGTACTTC. Translating it yields CASSQTQGLAGKETQYF.

This chain uses TRBV7-2 with TRBJ1-5, with TRBD1 identical over 9 bases. Germline V lookup: CDR1 SGHTA, CDR2 FQGNSA. The CDR3 has 14 residues. V was clipped by 4 bases and J by 7 bases; unmatched bases: 5. CDR3 bases: TGTGCCAGCAGCTCGAACAGGGGGCAACAGCCCCAGCATTTT. Translating it yields CASSSNRGQQPQHF. Drawing the rest from reference TRBV7-2 and TRBJ1-5, the complete variable domain is GAGVSQSPSNKVTEKGKDVELRCDPISGHTALYWYRQSLGQGLEFLIYFQGNSAPDKSGLPSDRFSAERTGGSVSTLTIQRTQQEDSAVYLCASSSNRGQQPQHFGDGTRLSIL.

The chain employs TRBV6-5 and TRBJ2-3; the D gene is possibly TRBD2 (6 bases). Germline V gives CDR1 MNHEY, CDR2 SVGAGI. V lost 6 bases and J lost 1, with 11 bases in between. The CDR3 is made up of 14 amino acids. The CDR3 coding sequence is TGTGCCAGCAGACCCGGGAGCCGCACAGATACGCAGTATTTT. Residues: CASRPGSRTDTQYF.

The V gene is TRBV20-1, the J gene TRBJ2-1, with 14 bases aligning to TRBD2. From germline, CDR1 is DFQATT and CDR2 SNEGSKA (reference sequence). V lost 5 bases and J lost 2; bases outside the gene matches: 2. The CDR3 totals 15 residues. CDR3 sequence: CSAPTSGGAYNEQFF. CDR3 DNA: TGCAGTGCTCCGACTAGCGGGGGGGCCTACAATGAGCAGTTCTTC.

This clonotype was seen more than once but under ten times. This rearrangement joins TRBV5-1 to TRBJ2-5, with 9 positions matching TRBD2. After removal of 2 bases from V and 4 bases from J, the junction contained 9 bases not matched to a gene. The CDR3 runs to 16 residues. CDR1 SGHRS and CDR2 YFSETQ come from the germline V gene. The CDR3 reads CASSLVLSGGGETQYF. For the CDR3, the DNA is TGCGCCAGCAGCTTAGTTCTTAGCGGGGGTGGAGAGACCCAGTACTTC.

This clonotype was seen only a few times. The J gene is TRBJ1-1, the V gene TRBV5-1, with 10 nucleotides matching TRBD1. In germline, CDR1 is SGHRS, CDR2 YFSETQ. This CDR3 contains 16 residues. V was pared by 4 bases and J by 4 bases, with 10 bases of the junction left unmatched. This CDR3 reads CASSTRQGAWGTEAFF. CDR3 DNA sequence: TGCGCCAGCAGCACTAGACAGGGGGCGTGGGGCACTGAAGCTTTCTTT. Full variable domain (outside the CDR3, taken from reference TRBV5-1 and TRBJ1-1): KAGVTQTPRYLIKTRGQQVTLSCSPISGHRSVSWYQQTPGQGLQFLFEYFSETQRNKGNFPGRFSGRQFSNSRSEMNVSTLELGDSALYLCASSTRQGAWGTEAFFGQGTRLTVV.

The chain carries TRBV5-1 and TRBJ2-1; the D gene is possibly TRBD1 (6 bases). From germline, CDR1 is SGHRS and CDR2 YFSETQ. CDR3 size: 16 residues. V dropped 2 bases and J dropped 6 bases, with 18 bases sitting between them. CDR3 amino acids: CASSLSGTGKGNEQFF. CDR3 nucleotides: TGCGCCAGCAGCTTATCCGGTACAGGGAAAGGCAATGAGCAGTTCTTC. Filled out from reference TRBV5-1 and TRBJ2-1, the complete variable domain reads KAGVTQTPRYLIKTRGQQVTLSCSPISGHRSVSWYQQTPGQGLQFLFEYFSETQRNKGNFPGRFSGRQFSNSRSEMNVSTLELGDSALYLCASSLSGTGKGNEQFFGPGTRLTVL.

A few counts support this clonotype. The chain combines TRBV6-1 with TRBJ2-1; 8 bases match TRBD1. V lost 3 bases to trimming and J lost 9 bases; unmatched junction nucleotides: 7. Germline loops: CDR1 MNHNS, CDR2 SASEGT. CDR3 size: 14 residues. This CDR3 is CASSDRTGYSEQFF. As DNA, the CDR3 is TGTGCCAGCAGTGATCGGACAGGGTATAGTGAGCAGTTCTTC.

The V and J genes are TRBV7-2 and TRBJ2-1; the match to TRBD2 covers 9 bases. The germline V gene has CDR1 SGHTA and CDR2 FQGNSA. The CDR3 covers 16 residues. Unmatched junction bases numbered 9, after V lost 4 bases and J lost 5 bases. CDR3 in DNA: TGTGCCAGCAGCTCCCTGGGACTAGCCATTGACAATGAGCAGTTCTTC. Amino acid sequence: CASSSLGLAIDNEQFF.

This clonotype was observed a few times. The chain carries TRBV6-1 and TRBJ2-4; 12 bases fit TRBD1. Germline loops: CDR1 MNHNS, CDR2 SASEGT. The CDR3 is 17 residues long. V was clipped by 5 bases and J by 0 bases; unmatched bases: 5. The DNA for the CDR3 is TGTGCCAGCAGTACGGGACAGGGGGCATTAGCCAAAAACATTCAGTACTTC. Residues: CASSTGQGALAKNIQYF.

This rearrangement joins TRBV4-2 to TRBJ2-7; D assignment may be TRBD1 or TRBD2 (5 bases each). V was trimmed by 4 bases and J by 3 bases, leaving 16 bases between them. The CDR3 is 15 residues long. Germline values: CDR1 LGHNA, CDR2 YNFKEQ. The CDR3 DNA sequence: TGTGCCAGCAGCCCAGCCTCCGGGACGGGCTACGAGCAGTACTTC. This sequence encodes CASSPASGTGYEQYF.

This clonotype was counted between two and nine times. J is TRBJ2-5 and V is TRBV5-1; D gene ambiguous. V was cut by 4 bases and J by 5 bases, with 15 bases left in between. This CDR3 is built from 14 residues. Per the germline V gene, CDR1 is SGHRS and CDR2 is YFSETQ. CDR3 DNA sequence: TGCGCCAGCAGCCATACTCTGAATTGGGAGACCCAGTACTTC. Translating gives CASSHTLNWETQYF. Looking up the rest from reference TRBV5-1 and TRBJ2-5 gives the full variable domain: KAGVTQTPRYLIKTRGQQVTLSCSPISGHRSVSWYQQTPGQGLQFLFEYFSETQRNKGNFPGRFSGRQFSNSRSEMNVSTLELGDSALYLCASSHTLNWETQYFGPGTRLLVL.